These 31 T cell receptor beta chains came from one sample sequenced in a study of blood T cells in healthy people across ages. The second PCR ran about 6 to 11 cycles with a sample-barcoded 5' primer and J-beta primers. TCRdb re-analysed the 5' RACE reads in MiXCR, keeping a single row per CDR3 protein. The sample consists of about 1.7 million distinct CDR3 sequences, 28% of them appearing once. The sample comprised blood. The receptors here all came from a woman younger than 45 in good health.

This clonotype was detected many times. The chain carries TRBV12-3 or TRBV12-4 and TRBJ1-1; D not certain. CDR3 length equals 13 residues. V shed 3 bases and J shed 3 bases, with 8 bases lying between them. The CDR3 loop reads CASSFGRDTEAFF. The DNA of the CDR3 is TGTGCCAGCAGTTTCGGCCGCGACACTGAAGCTTTCTTT.

This clonotype was detected many times. This chain uses TRBV21-1 with TRBJ2-7; TRBD1 was called by the table and not checked on the DNA. TRBV21-1 is a documented pseudogene. The CDR3 is made up of 13 amino acids. The CDR3 reads CATKPDRASEQYF. For the CDR3, the DNA is TGTGCCACAAAACCAGACAGGGCTAGCGAGCAGTACTTC.

The chain joins TRBV6-5 to TRBJ1-4; weak D call: TRBD1 (6 bases). The CDR3 is 15 residues long. Germline lookup yields CDR1 MNHEY and CDR2 SVGAGI. V was cut by 6 bases and J by 7 bases, with 18 bases left in between. The CDR3 region has the DNA TGTGCCAGCAGAGACGGCGGGGGCGCAGCTGAAAAACTGTTTTTT. The encoded protein is CASRDGGGAAEKLFF.

The table lists this clonotype with a few counts. This sequence joins TRBV28 and TRBJ2-7; D is uncertain. The CDR3 is made up of 14 amino acids. CDR1 and CDR2 (germline): MDHEN, SYDVKM. Trimming cost V 10 bases and J 3 bases, with 19 bases left between them. CDR3 sequence (DNA): TGTGCCATCCGCGATTCGTTCAGGAGCTACGAGCAGTACTTC. Residues: CAIRDSFRSYEQYF.

This clonotype was recorded at least ten times. V gene TRBV3-1 combines with J gene TRBJ2-7; TRBD2 agrees at 9 bases. J lost 2 bases, V lost 2 bases, and 4 bases had no gene match. The germline V gene encodes CDR1 LGHDT and CDR2 YNNKEL (reference sequence). CDR3 size: 15 residues. The CDR3 loop is CASSQSGGSTYEQYF. DNA for the CDR3: TGTGCCAGCAGCCAAAGCGGGGGGTCGACCTACGAGCAGTACTTC.

This sequence joins TRBV6-2 or TRBV6-3 and TRBJ1-1, with TRBD1 identical over 8 bases. CDR1 MNHEY and CDR2 SVGEGT come from the germline V gene. Trimming at V came to 8 bases and at J to 0 bases, leaving 11 bases not matched to a gene. The CDR3 has 16 amino acids. CDR3 sequence reads: CASGTGTGYMNTEAFF. In DNA, the CDR3 is TGTGCCAGCGGCACCGGGACAGGTTACATGAACACTGAAGCTTTCTTT.

This clonotype was picked up a small number of times. This chain joins TRBV7-8 and TRBJ2-1, with D perhaps TRBD1 (5 bases). The V gene's germline CDR1 is SGHVS and CDR2 FQNEAQ. The CDR3 has 13 residues. The V end was cut by 5 bases, the J end by 5 bases, with 10 bases between. This CDR3 reads CASSENRNNEQFF. For the CDR3, the DNA is TGTGCCAGCAGCGAAAACAGGAACAATGAGCAGTTCTTC.

This clonotype was counted a few times. This sequence joins TRBV5-1 and TRBJ2-2; a weak D match, TRBD2 (5 bases). This CDR3 has 15 amino acids. Germline CDR1 and CDR2: SGHRS and YFSETQ. V lost 0 bases and J lost 5, with 11 bases in between. The CDR3 bases are TGCGCCAGCAGCTTGGCCCCCGGGGAGACCGGGGAGCTGTTTTTT. It translates to CASSLAPGETGELFF.

Notes on this clonotype: A junction boundary mismatches the germline segment, possibly from a read error. The chain has TRBV7-9 and TRBJ2-1, with 8 positions matching TRBD2. The germline gives CDR1 SEHNR, CDR2 FQNEAQ (reference sequence). The CDR3 consists of 14 residues. CDR3 nucleotides: TGTACCAGCAGCTCGGGGGGGTCAACCTACGAGCAGTTCTTC. Its protein is CTSSSGGSTYEQFF. Filled out from reference TRBV7-9 and TRBJ2-1, the complete variable domain reads DTGVSQNPRHKITKRGQNVTFRCDPISEHNRLYWYRQTLGQGPEFLTYFQNEAQLEKSRLLSDRFSAERPKGSFSTLEIQRTEQGDSAMYLCTSSSGGSTYEQFFGPGTRLTVL.

The rearrangement joins TRBV12-3 or TRBV12-4 to TRBJ2-3; 8 nucleotides match TRBD2. The trim removed 2 bases at V and 7 bases at J, leaving 11 bases unmatched. This CDR3 is 16 amino acids long. CDR3 DNA sequence: TGTGCCAGCAGTTTACCGACTAGCGTGAGGGCCTATACGCAGTATTTT. Protein product: CASSLPTSVRAYTQYF.

A word on this clonotype: At one end the junction does not follow the germline gene, possibly because of a read error. The chain links TRBV28 to TRBJ2-3; D is perhaps TRBD1 or TRBD2 (5 bases each). Germline V lookup: CDR1 MDHEN, CDR2 SYDVKM. The CDR3 runs to 16 residues. The CDR3 loop is CVSSLPPGPLTDTQYF. CDR3 sequence (DNA): TGTGTCAGCAGCCTCCCCCCGGGACCGCTCACAGATACGCAGTATTTT.

This clonotype has only a few counts. In DNA, the CDR3 is TGTGCCAGCAGTGAAGGCGGGGAGCTGTTTTTT. It translates to CASSEGGELFF. This chain uses TRBV2 with TRBJ2-2; the D is unclear. Between the trimmed V and J ends, which lost 1 base and 7 bases, there was a span of 1 base. This CDR3 spans 11 amino acids. CDR1 and CDR2 from the germline V gene are SNHLY and FYNNEI.

Details on this clonotype: A much larger clone differs by one base, so this may be a read error. The genes are TRBV20-1 and TRBJ2-5, with 9 bases lining up with TRBD2. Judging by the DNA end, TRBJ2-1 fits better; the J call may be wrong. Per the germline V gene, CDR1 is DFQATT and CDR2 is SNEGSKA (reference sequence). CDR3 length equals 15 residues. The CDR3 protein is CSARISGRVEETQFF. DNA for the CDR3: TGCAGTGCTAGGATTAGCGGGAGAGTTGAAGAGACCCAGTTCTTC.

The chain employs TRBV5-1 and TRBJ2-7; D unclear. Between the trimmed V and J ends, which lost 4 bases and 7 bases, there was a span of 15 bases. The germline gives CDR1 SGHRS, CDR2 YFSETQ. The CDR3 extends over 13 amino acids. DNA of the CDR3: TGCGCCAGCAGCCTGTACTTGTCTGGTGAGCAGTACTTC. Translated, it gives CASSLYLSGEQYF.

This chain joins TRBV19 and TRBJ2-7, with D perhaps assigned TRBD1 or TRBD2 (5 bases each). Deletions cut 10 bases from V and 2 bases from J, with 24 bases between. CDR3 length: 16 amino acids. Germline lookup yields CDR1 LNHDA and CDR2 SQIVND (reference sequence). The CDR3 DNA reads as TGTGCCACCGCCAAAGAAGGGACCTGGGCCCCCTACGAGCAGTACTTC. Amino acids: CATAKEGTWAPYEQYF. Looking up the rest from reference TRBV19 and TRBJ2-7 gives the full variable domain: DGGITQSPKYLFRKEGQNVTLSCEQNLNHDAMYWYRQDPGQGLRLIYYSQIVNDFQKGDIAEGYSVSREKKESFPLTVTSAQKNPTAFYLCATAKEGTWAPYEQYFGPGTRLTVT.

There are a few counts of this clonotype. This rearrangement joins TRBV7-2 to TRBJ2-1, with 11 bases fitting TRBD2. The CDR3 has 16 residues. Germline loops: CDR1 SGHTA, CDR2 FQGNSA. Trimming took 5 bases from V and 3 from J; bases not matched to a gene: 6. The CDR3 DNA reads TGTGCCAGCAGCGTTCCGGGACTAGCGGTCTACAATGAGCAGTTCTTC. This translates into CASSVPGLAVYNEQFF.

This clonotype showed up just a few times. The V call is TRBV12-3 or TRBV12-4, the J call TRBJ1-1; no firm D call. The V gene lost 1 base and the J gene lost 7 bases, with 10 bases spanning the gap. The CDR3 runs to 13 residues. The chain's CDR3 is CASSLVITGEAFF. CDR3 DNA sequence: TGTGCCAGCAGTTTAGTCATAACCGGTGAAGCTTTCTTT.

This chain connects TRBV5-1 to TRBJ2-2; D unclear. V was clipped by 4 bases and J by 0 bases, with 7 bases between them. The V gene's germline CDR1 is SGHRS and CDR2 YFSETQ. The CDR3 sequence is 14 residues long. This CDR3 is CASSIGSNTGELFF. CDR3 nucleotides: TGCGCCAGCAGCATCGGCTCGAACACCGGGGAGCTGTTTTTT.

The V and J genes are TRBV12-3 or TRBV12-4 and TRBJ1-1; D not resolved. Trimming pared 3 bases from V and 5 bases from J, leaving 10 bases between. The CDR3 is 13 amino acids. CDR3 sequence: CASSFGWETEAFF. The CDR3, as DNA: TGTGCCAGCAGTTTTGGGTGGGAGACTGAAGCTTTCTTT.

The V gene is TRBV5-1, the J gene TRBJ2-3; D call uncertain. This CDR3 spans 13 amino acids. Germline-derived CDR1 and CDR2 are SGHRS and YFSETQ. Trimming stripped 3 bases from V and 6 bases from J, with 11 bases between. CDR3 in DNA: TGCGCCAGCAGCTCGCTGTTCAGTGATACGCAGTATTTT. Translating it yields CASSSLFSDTQYF.

This clonotype was observed at least ten times. This chain connects TRBV7-2 to TRBJ2-5; 10 bases match TRBD2. V lost 2 bases and J lost 1; bases outside the gene matches: 7. This CDR3 is 17 amino acids long. CDR1 SGHTA and CDR2 FQGNSA come from the germline V gene. In DNA form, the CDR3 reads TGTGCCAGCAGCTTATCGAGACTAGCGGGTTTCCAAGAGACCCAGTACTTC. It translates to CASSLSRLAGFQETQYF.

This chain uses TRBV30 with TRBJ2-7, with D possibly being TRBD2 (6 bases). The CDR3 covers 14 residues. Germline V gene sequence: CDR1 GTSNPN, CDR2 SVGIG (reference sequence). Trimming took off 8 bases at V and 0 bases at J, with 17 bases between the two ends. The CDR3 DNA is TGTGCCGGAACAACAGCGGGCAGCTCCTACGAGCAGTACTTC. Protein product: CAGTTAGSSYEQYF. Drawing the rest from reference TRBV30 and TRBJ2-7, the complete variable domain is SQTIHQWPATLVQPVGSPLSLECTVEGTSNPNLYWYRQAAGRGLQLLFYSVGIGQISSEVPQNLSASRPQDRQFILSSKKLLLSDSGFYLCAGTTAGSSYEQYFGPGTRLTVT.

This clonotype was seen repeatedly, ten times or more. The gene calls are TRBV15 and TRBJ2-3; 8 bases line up with TRBD2. Trimming removed 4 bases from V and 3 bases from J; junction bases left unmatched: 0. Germline lookup yields CDR1 LNHNV and CDR2 YYDKDF (reference sequence). CDR3 length: 13 amino acids. CDR3 coding DNA: TGTGCCACCAGCAAGCGGGGGACAGATACGCAGTATTTT. Translated, it gives CATSKRGTDTQYF.

This clonotype has only a few counts. The V and J genes are TRBV12-5 and TRBJ2-5; TRBD1 might be the D (5 bases). This CDR3 has 12 residues. Germline V CDR1 and CDR2: LGHNT, FRNRAP. V was pared by 6 bases and J by 8 bases, with 13 bases between. The CDR3 nucleotides are TGTGCTAGTGGGGCCGTTACAGGCACCCAGTACTTC. The encoded protein is CASGAVTGTQYF. The full variable domain, in which reference TRBV12-5 and TRBJ2-5 provide the parts outside the CDR3, is DARVTQTPRHKVTEMGQEVTMRCQPILGHNTVFWYRQTMMQGLELLAYFRNRAPLDDSGMPKDRFSAEMPDATLATLKIQPSEPRDSAVYFCASGAVTGTQYFGPGTRLLVL.

This clonotype occurred many times. The chain joins TRBV20-1 to TRBJ2-5; 14 bases agree with TRBD2. The germline gives CDR1 DFQATT, CDR2 SNEGSKA (reference sequence). Losses at the gene ends were 0 bases for V and 0 bases for J; bases not matched to a gene: 6. CDR3 length: 18 residues. The CDR3 region is CSARDRGLAGADQETQYF. The CDR3 nucleotides are TGCAGTGCTAGAGATCGGGGACTAGCGGGAGCTGACCAAGAGACCCAGTACTTC.

This clonotype was observed a handful of times. The rearrangement uses TRBV20-1 and TRBJ2-1; 7 nucleotides align to TRBD1. The J segment lost 1 base and the V segment lost 1 base, leaving 10 bases of the junction unmatched. The germline CDR1 and CDR2 sequences are DFQATT and SNEGSKA (reference sequence). This CDR3 is 17 amino acids long. The DNA for the CDR3 is TGCAGTGCTAGAGCTCATGCAAGGGGGCCTTCCTACAATGAGCAGTTCTTC. Protein product: CSARAHARGPSYNEQFF.

The chain has TRBV6-2 or TRBV6-3 and TRBJ2-1; a weak D match, TRBD2 (5 bases). V was shortened by 2 bases and J by 3 bases, with 17 bases between the two germline ends. CDR3 length equals 17 residues. Germline lookup yields CDR1 MNHEY and CDR2 SVGEGT. The CDR3 sequence is CASSYRAASTLYNEQFF. CDR3 DNA: TGTGCCAGCAGTTACAGGGCTGCTAGCACCCTCTACAATGAGCAGTTCTTC.

The genes are TRBV7-2 and TRBJ2-1; D is perhaps TRBD1 or TRBD2 (6 bases each). The CDR3 runs to 14 residues. The V gene's germline CDR1 is SGHTA and CDR2 FQGNSA. Trimming removed 4 bases from V and 8 bases from J, with 15 bases in between. The DNA of the CDR3 is TGTGCCAGCAGCTGGGGGGCGGAGAGGGATGAGCAGTTCTTC. It is translated as CASSWGAERDEQFF.

This clonotype was detected many times. V and J are TRBV29-1 and TRBJ2-1; 7 positions match TRBD1. Germline trimming cut 6 bases from V and 0 bases from J; bases unmatched to any gene: 5. CDR3 length equals 14 residues. Per the germline V gene, CDR1 is SQVTM and CDR2 is ANQGSEA. CDR3 sequence: CSVPGQNSYNEQFF. The CDR3 DNA reads TGCAGCGTGCCGGGACAGAACTCCTACAATGAGCAGTTCTTC.

This chain connects TRBV5-6 to TRBJ2-4; 9 nucleotides agree with TRBD2. Gene TRBJ2-7 matches the end of the DNA better, so the J call may be wrong. This CDR3 spans 18 amino acids. From germline, CDR1 is SGHDT and CDR2 YYEEEE. The CDR3 loop reads CASSLFGVTSGYTYEQYV. The CDR3 bases are TGTGCCAGCAGCTTGTTCGGCGTGACTAGCGGATATACCTACGAGCAGTACGTC.

The chain combines TRBV7-9 with TRBJ1-2, with D possibly being TRBD1 (5 bases). V gave up 6 bases and J gave up 6 bases, with 20 bases separating them. CDR3 length: 15 residues. From germline, CDR1 is SEHNR and CDR2 FQNEAQ (reference sequence). CDR3 sequence: CASSSTKQGRHGYTF. As DNA, the CDR3 is TGTGCCAGCAGTTCAACTAAGCAGGGACGCCATGGCTACACCTTC.